Shown below are 22 T cell receptor beta chains from a single sample sequenced in a study of T cells in Graves' hyperthyroidism and ophthalmopathy. Researchers amplified the TCR beta CDR3 regions from RNA transcripts. An initial round of RT-PCR targeting the TCR CDR3 relied on the HTBI primer set. TCRdb re-derived calls from the multiplex PCR reads in MiXCR, one entry per CDR3 protein. The data hold 550,000 to 850,000 distinct CDR3 sequences, with around 20% observed a single time. Specimen: blood. Receptors originate from a woman in her fifties or sixties with Graves' hyperthyroidism that later progressed to Graves' ophthalmopathy.

The rearrangement links TRBV20-1 to TRBJ1-1, with D tentatively TRBD1 (5 bases). This CDR3 comprises 11 residues. The ends were cut back, 6 bases at V and 6 bases at J, with 11 bases in the middle. Germline lookup yields CDR1 DFQATT and CDR2 SNEGSKA (reference sequence). The CDR3 is CSALQGAEAFF. In DNA, the CDR3 is TGCAGTGCACTTCAGGGAGCTGAAGCTTTCTTT.

The rearrangement links TRBV6-1 to TRBJ1-5; D is perhaps TRBD1 (6 bases). The CDR3 loop spans 12 amino acids. Trimming left V 8 bases short and J 3 bases short, with 8 bases between. CDR1 MNHNS and CDR2 SASEGT come from the germline V gene. The CDR3 here is CASRDNNQPQHF. In nucleotides, the CDR3 is TGTGCCAGCCGGGACAACAATCAGCCCCAGCATTTT.

This clonotype was seen ten or more times. The rearrangement joins TRBV7-3 to TRBJ1-1; D is unclear. The V end lost 5 bases, the J end lost 4 bases, and 11 bases lay between the germline ends. The germline gives CDR1 SGHTA, CDR2 FQGTGA. This CDR3 comprises 13 residues. CDR3 coding DNA: TGTGCCAGCAGCCCCTTCGTTGGCACTGAAGCTTTCTTT. As protein: CASSPFVGTEAFF.

CDR3 nucleotide sequence: TGTGCCAGTAGTATATTTCCCCGACGGGGAGAGCATGGCTACACCTTC. Protein sequence: CASSIFPRRGEHGYTF. This chain connects TRBV19 to TRBJ1-2; D call uncertain. V was pared by 2 bases and J by 6 bases, with 19 bases between. Germline CDR1 and CDR2: LNHDA and SQIVND (reference sequence). This CDR3 comprises 16 residues.

The chain employs TRBV5-1 and TRBJ2-3; TRBD2 matches 14 bases. Germline V lookup: CDR1 SGHRS, CDR2 YFSETQ. The CDR3 consists of 16 residues. The J segment lost 4 bases and the V segment lost 3 bases, leaving 4 bases of the junction unmatched. CDR3 in amino acids: CASSSATSGGADTQYF. For the CDR3, the DNA is TGCGCCAGCAGCTCGGCGACTAGCGGGGGGGCAGATACGCAGTATTTT.

This clonotype was detected a few times. CDR3 sequence: CASSVTGGSDEQYF. In DNA form, the CDR3 reads TGCGCCAGCAGCGTTACAGGGGGAAGTGACGAGCAGTACTTC. The chain links TRBV5-1 to TRBJ2-7; 8 nucleotides align to TRBD1. CDR1 and CDR2 (germline): SGHRS, YFSETQ. CDR3 size: 14 residues. The V segment lost 4 bases and the J segment 5 bases; nucleotides outside the gene matches: 8. Full variable domain (missing parts from reference TRBV5-1 and TRBJ2-7): KAGVTQTPRYLIKTRGQQVTLSCSPISGHRSVSWYQQTPGQGLQFLFEYFSETQRNKGNFPGRFSGRQFSNSRSEMNVSTLELGDSALYLCASSVTGGSDEQYFGPGTRLTVT.

This clonotype has at least ten counts. The chain has TRBV20-1 and TRBJ2-1; 13 nucleotides match TRBD2. Germline loops: CDR1 DFQATT, CDR2 SNEGSKA (reference sequence). The V and J ends lost 2 bases and 7 bases, in that order; junction bases with no gene match: 11. The CDR3 consists of 17 residues. CDR3 sequence reads: CSARSYVTSGGANEQFF. CDR3 nucleotide sequence: TGCAGTGCTAGATCTTACGTTACTAGCGGGGGGGCTAATGAGCAGTTCTTC.

Note on this clonotype: Its ends do not fully match the called genes, so a read error is possible. This sequence joins TRBV13 and TRBJ2-3; no firm D call. Per germline, CDR1 PRHDT and CDR2 FYEKMQ (reference sequence). This CDR3 comprises 12 residues. The CDR3 region is CASSYSEDSQYF. The CDR3 region has the DNA TGTGCCAGCAGCTACAGCGAAGATTCGCAGTATTTT.

The genes are TRBV29-1 and TRBJ2-1; 9 bases are a match to TRBD1. The CDR3 totals 14 residues. The germline gives CDR1 SQVTM, CDR2 ANQGSEA. V trimming: 5 bases; J trimming: 8 bases; junction bases outside the gene matches: 10. CDR3 nucleotide sequence: TGCAGCGTTTACCGGGACAGGGCCTTGGATGAGCAGTTCTTC. This encodes CSVYRDRALDEQFF.

This clonotype was seen a handful of times. The V and J genes are TRBV12-3 or TRBV12-4 and TRBJ2-2, with 10 bases that match TRBD2. This CDR3 is 19 amino acids long. V lost 7 bases, J lost 0 bases, and 14 bases stayed unmatched. The CDR3 DNA is TGTGCCAGCACCCTCCTACTCACTACTAGCGGGGCGAACACCGGGGAGCTGTTTTTT. Its translation is CASTLLLTTSGANTGELFF.

V is TRBV27 and J is TRBJ1-5; possible D gene TRBD1, 5 bases. Germline assignment: CDR1 MNHEY and CDR2 SMNVEV (reference sequence). Trimming took 6 bases from V and 1 from J, leaving 10 bases between them. CDR3 size: 14 residues. The CDR3 reads CASRIRASNQPQHF. The CDR3 DNA is TGTGCCAGCAGGATCAGGGCGAGCAATCAGCCCCAGCATTTT.

The rearrangement uses TRBV2 and TRBJ1-4; perhaps TRBD1 as D (5 bases). The ends were cut back, 7 bases at V and 8 bases at J, with 17 bases in the middle. This CDR3 has 14 amino acids. The germline CDR1 and CDR2 sequences are SNHLY and FYNNEI. The chain's CDR3 is CASIEDSSKEKLFF. In DNA form, the CDR3 reads TGTGCCAGCATCGAAGACAGTTCAAAGGAAAAACTGTTTTTT. The full variable domain, in which reference TRBV2 and TRBJ1-4 provide the parts outside the CDR3, is EPEVTQTPSHQVTQMGQEVILRCVPISNHLYFYWYRQILGQKVEFLVSFYNNEISEKSEIFDDQFSVERPDGSNFTLKIRSTKLEDSAMYFCASIEDSSKEKLFFGSGTQLSVL.

A note on this clonotype: A much larger clone sits a single nucleotide away, making a read error possible. The V gene is TRBV6-6, the J gene TRBJ1-1; weak D call: TRBD1 (6 bases). The V end lost 2 bases, the J end lost 3 bases, and 7 bases lay between the germline ends. Germline lookup yields CDR1 MNHNY and CDR2 SVGAGI (reference sequence). The CDR3 is 13 amino acids. In DNA, the CDR3 is TGTGCCAGCAGTTACGGACAGCACACTGAAGCTTTCTTT. This encodes CASSYGQHTEAFF.

This clonotype was seen many times. The rearrangement joins TRBV20-1 to TRBJ1-1; D is uncertain. The germline V gene has CDR1 DFQATT and CDR2 SNEGSKA (reference sequence). Trimming cost V 5 bases and J 4 bases, with 11 bases left between them. This CDR3 has 12 amino acids. The DNA of the CDR3 is TGCAGTGCTGTAAATGATCTCACTGAAGCTTTCTTT. Translation: CSAVNDLTEAFF.

This clonotype was recorded many times. This rearrangement joins TRBV20-1 to TRBJ2-5; 7 bases match TRBD1. The CDR3 is made up of 14 amino acids. Trimming removed 0 bases from V and 5 bases from J; junction bases left unmatched: 6. Germline lookup yields CDR1 DFQATT and CDR2 SNEGSKA (reference sequence). CDR3 sequence (DNA): TGCAGTGCTAGAGATCTGACAGGGCGGGAGACCCAGTACTTC. Translating it yields CSARDLTGRETQYF.

This clonotype was seen many times. The chain links TRBV7-9 to TRBJ1-3, with D perhaps matching TRBD1 (5 bases). This CDR3 has 17 residues. Germline CDR1 and CDR2: SEHNR and FQNEAQ (reference sequence). V gave up 4 bases and J gave up 1 base, with 17 bases separating them. CDR3 nucleotides: TGTGCCAGCAGCTCCCGCGCAACGGGACGATCTGGAAACACCATATATTTT. Its translation is CASSSRATGRSGNTIYF.

The table lists this clonotype with a few counts. The chain combines TRBV20-1 with TRBJ2-5; D is unresolved. V shed 8 bases and J shed 0 bases, with 10 bases lying between them. Germline-derived CDR1 and CDR2 are DFQATT and SNEGSKA (reference sequence). The CDR3 is made up of 12 amino acids. CDR3 DNA sequence: TGCAGTCCCTTGGGGTACCAAGAGACCCAGTACTTC. Translation: CSPLGYQETQYF.

The CDR3 sequence: CAWSPSTGVLPYEQYF. CDR3 in DNA: TGTGCCTGGAGTCCCTCGACAGGGGTACTCCCCTACGAGCAGTACTTC. J is TRBJ2-7 and V is TRBV30; 8 bases align to TRBD1. CDR3 length: 16 amino acids. Germline CDR1 GTSNPN, CDR2 SVGIG (reference sequence). The ends lost 2 bases at V and 2 bases at J; junction bases unmatched: 11.

This clonotype was recorded a few times. This chain links TRBV30 with TRBJ2-2, with D possibly being TRBD1 (6 bases). This CDR3 comprises 12 residues. The V end lost 3 bases, the J end lost 6 bases, and 8 bases lay between the germline ends. The germline V gene has CDR1 GTSNPN and CDR2 SVGIG (reference sequence). The CDR3: CAWRAGAGELFF. In DNA, the CDR3 is TGTGCCTGGAGAGCAGGGGCCGGGGAGCTGTTTTTT.

In its sample, this clonotype was seen a few times. The chain recombines TRBV6-1 with TRBJ1-6; TRBD1 aligns across 7 bases. CDR1 MNHNS and CDR2 SASEGT come from the germline V gene. After removal of 8 bases from V and 7 bases from J, the junction contained 11 bases not matched to a gene. The CDR3 extends over 15 amino acids. As DNA, the CDR3 is TGTGCCAGCGCGGTGGCGGGACAGAGCAATTCACCCCTCCACTTT. Protein: CASAVAGQSNSPLHF.

This clonotype was seen more than once but under ten times. The chain has TRBV6-1 and TRBJ1-4; TRBD1 matches at 7 bases. The CDR3 length is 13 residues. After removal of 8 bases from V and 7 bases from J, the junction contained 7 bases not matched to a gene. Looked up from germline, CDR1 is MNHNS and CDR2 is SASEGT. The CDR3, as DNA: TGTGCCAGCCACTCCAGGGGGACTGAAAAACTGTTTTTT. Protein product: CASHSRGTEKLFF.

This clonotype has just a few counts. V and J are TRBV15 and TRBJ1-1; D perhaps matches TRBD1 (5 bases). CDR1 and CDR2 from the germline V gene are LNHNV and YYDKDF (reference sequence). There are 15 residues in the CDR3. V dropped 6 bases and J dropped 1 base, with 15 bases sitting between them. The CDR3 sequence is CATSDGGVGNTEAFF. CDR3 nucleotides: TGTGCCACCAGTGATGGGGGGGTAGGGAACACTGAAGCTTTCTTT.